One and the same sample provided the 22 T cell receptor beta chains below, sequenced in a study of cytomegalovirus exposure and HLA in healthy donors. The PCR used 60 Vbeta and 13 Jbeta primers. Method: immunoSEQ multiplex PCR; TCRdb's copy keeps in-frame clones and lacks some. The repertoire includes about 150,000 clones, under 80% of them detected once, and about 1.4% sits in the top ten. Sequenced input: PBMCs. The source is a woman aged 25-40 years in good health and CMV-seronegative.

V gene TRBV10-3 combines with J gene TRBJ2-1; TRBD2 agrees at 7 bases. Germline lookup yields CDR1 ENHRY and CDR2 SYGVKD. Trimming at V came to 3 bases and at J to 0 bases, leaving 11 bases not matched to a gene. The CDR3 is 18 amino acids. As DNA, the CDR3 is TGTGCCATCAGTGACACTAGCGCTCAGAAGAGCTCCTACAATGAGCAGTTCTTC. Translated: CAISDTSAQKSSYNEQFF.

The chain has TRBV7-9 and TRBJ1-1; D uncertain. Trimming cost V 1 base and J 0 bases, with 9 bases left between them. Germline CDR1 is SEHNR and CDR2 is FQNEAQ (reference sequence). CDR3 length equals 15 residues. The CDR3 DNA reads TGTGCCAGCAGCTTAGGGCGGGTCTTGAACACTGAAGCTTTCTTT. Translation gives CASSLGRVLNTEAFF.

The chain's CDR3 is CASSYRGQGGRNEQFF. DNA of the CDR3: TGTGCCAGCAGTTACAGGGGACAGGGGGGCCGCAATGAGCAGTTCTTC. The chain carries TRBV6-6 and TRBJ2-1; 11 nucleotides agree with TRBD1. The CDR3 runs 16 residues. V lost 2 bases and J lost 6; bases outside the gene matches: 6. Germline values: CDR1 MNHNY, CDR2 SVGAGI (reference sequence).

This clone was detected only once. This chain uses TRBV15 with TRBJ2-3; D may be TRBD1 (6 bases). CDR3 size: 17 residues. V was trimmed by 4 bases and J by 1 base, leaving 18 bases between them. Per germline, CDR1 LNHNV and CDR2 YYDKDF (reference sequence). The CDR3 protein is CATSKLGKKGGTDTQYF. CDR3 DNA: TGTGCCACCAGCAAGCTAGGGAAGAAGGGGGGCACAGATACGCAGTATTTT. Looking up the rest from reference TRBV15 and TRBJ2-3 gives the full variable domain: DAMVIQNPRYQVTQFGKPVTLSCSQTLNHNVMYWYQQKSSQAPKLLFHYYDKDFNNEADTPDNFQSRRPNTSFCFLDIRSPGLGDTAMYLCATSKLGKKGGTDTQYFGPGTRLTVL.

This clone came up once. The chain is built from TRBV30 and TRBJ1-2, with 9 positions matching TRBD1. The trim removed 3 bases at V and 6 bases at J, leaving 8 bases unmatched. This CDR3 is built from 14 residues. Germline V gene lookup returns CDR1 GTSNPN and CDR2 SVGIG (reference sequence). The CDR3, as DNA: TGTGCCTGGAGGAGGGGGACAGGGTCGAATGGCTACACCTTC. The encoded protein is CAWRRGTGSNGYTF.

This clone was found a few times. The chain links TRBV27 to TRBJ1-6; D ambiguous. Germline CDR1 and CDR2: MNHEY and SMNVEV (reference sequence). Trimming shortened V by 8 bases and J by 11 bases, and 16 bases separated the two germline ends. The CDR3 runs to 13 residues. The CDR3 DNA reads as TGTGCCAGCGGCCTACATGGGCCACCACCCCTCCACTTT. Translating gives CASGLHGPPPLHF.

The chain is built from TRBV30 and TRBJ2-7; D not certain. V was pared by 1 base and J by 5 bases, with 12 bases between. The germline V gene encodes CDR1 GTSNPN and CDR2 SVGIG (reference sequence). The CDR3 loop spans 13 amino acids. The CDR3, as DNA: TGTGCCTGGAGTGGAGCCGCCCGGGACGAGCAGTACTTC. This gives the protein CAWSGAARDEQYF.

This clone was observed a single time. J is TRBJ2-5 and V is TRBV5-6; D unresolved. CDR1 is SGHDT, CDR2 YYEEEE, per germline. V gave up 4 bases and J gave up 4 bases, with 11 bases separating them. CDR3 length: 13 amino acids. In DNA form, the CDR3 reads TGTGCCAGCAGCATATACAACCGAGAGACCCAGTACTTC. Amino acid sequence: CASSIYNRETQYF.

The chain employs TRBV5-8 and TRBJ2-7; D possibly corresponds to TRBD2 (5 bases). This CDR3 has 16 amino acids. Germline V CDR1 and CDR2: SGHTS, YDEGEE. The V end was cut by 5 bases, the J end by 6 bases, with 24 bases between. The CDR3 coding sequence is TGTGCCAGCAGAAAGTCTAGCTTCACCCTCTCCGCCGAGCAGTACTTC. It translates to CASRKSSFTLSAEQYF.

In DNA form, the CDR3 reads TGTGCCAGCAGCTCCGGGACTAGCGGGGTTTACGAGCAGTACTTC. It codes for CASSSGTSGVYEQYF. The rearrangement uses TRBV5-4 and TRBJ2-7; 13 bases map to TRBD2. After removal of 3 bases from V and 4 bases from J, the junction contained 4 bases not matched to a gene. The germline V gene has CDR1 SGHNT and CDR2 YYREEE (reference sequence). This CDR3 region has 15 residues.

The chain recombines TRBV5-1 with TRBJ2-1; 8 bases align to TRBD2. The germline CDR1 and CDR2 sequences are SGHRS and YFSETQ. Trimming took 1 base from V and 7 from J; bases not matched to a gene: 7. The CDR3 contains 15 residues. This CDR3 reads CASSLPAGAANEQFF. CDR3 nucleotides: TGCGCCAGCAGCTTGCCAGCGGGGGCCGCTAATGAGCAGTTCTTC.

This chain joins TRBV7-2 and TRBJ2-7, with 15 bases aligning to TRBD2. CDR1 is SGHTA, CDR2 FQGNSA, per germline. V lost 5 bases and J lost 4; bases outside the gene matches: 9. This CDR3 spans 17 amino acids. CDR3 bases: TGTGCCAGCAGCCCCGAATGGACTAGCGGGGGGGCTTACGAGCAGTACTTC. As protein: CASSPEWTSGGAYEQYF.

The chain carries TRBV30 and TRBJ1-2; D is perhaps TRBD1 (5 bases). Germline assignment: CDR1 GTSNPN and CDR2 SVGIG (reference sequence). Trimming stripped 0 bases from V and 4 bases from J, with 9 bases between. The CDR3 length is 13 residues. CDR3 region: CAWSVRGSYGYTF. CDR3 bases: TGTGCCTGGAGTGTAAGGGGCTCCTATGGCTACACCTTC.

This clone was counted a few times. The chain has TRBV30 and TRBJ1-2, with D hard to call. V shed 6 bases and J shed 5 bases, with 7 bases lying between them. Germline V gene sequence: CDR1 GTSNPN, CDR2 SVGIG (reference sequence). The CDR3 contains 10 residues. Written as DNA, the CDR3 is TGTGCCTGTACACAGTATGGCTACACCTTC. Translation gives CACTQYGYTF. The full variable domain, its missing parts supplied by reference TRBV30 and TRBJ1-2, is SQTIHQWPATLVQPVGSPLSLECTVEGTSNPNLYWYRQAAGRGLQLLFYSVGIGQISSEVPQNLSASRPQDRQFILSSKKLLLSDSGFYLCACTQYGYTFGSGTRLTVV.

A word on this clone: The same CDR3 also results from other DNA sequences found in this sample. The genes are TRBV7-9 and TRBJ1-1; no firm D call. The CDR3 runs to 12 residues. The V gene lost 3 bases and the J gene lost 0 bases, with 2 bases spanning the gap. Germline V lookup: CDR1 SEHNR, CDR2 FQNEAQ (reference sequence). The CDR3 nucleotides are TGTGCCAGCAGCTTCATGAACACTGAAGCTTTCTTT. This codes for CASSFMNTEAFF.

The V and J genes are TRBV6-6 and TRBJ2-3, with TRBD1 matching 7 bases. Germline CDR1 reads MNHNY; CDR2 reads SVGAGI (reference sequence). V lost 5 bases to trimming and J lost 2 bases; unmatched junction nucleotides: 7. The CDR3 has 15 residues. The CDR3 DNA reads TGTGCCAGCAGTGAGACAGGGAGAGTCACAGATACGCAGTATTTT. It codes for CASSETGRVTDTQYF.

This rearrangement joins TRBV4-2 to TRBJ1-2; tentative D call: TRBD1 (6 bases). The CDR3 runs 13 residues. Germline V gives CDR1 LGHNA, CDR2 YNFKEQ. Trimming took 4 bases from V and 8 from J, leaving 14 bases between them. CDR3 loop: CASSPIQGGGYTF. As DNA, the CDR3 is TGTGCCAGCAGCCCCATACAGGGTGGGGGCTACACCTTC.

V gene TRBV5-5 combines with J gene TRBJ2-7; D unresolved. The germline V and J ends were trimmed by 0 bases and 0 bases, with 4 bases remaining between them. CDR1 and CDR2 from the germline V gene are SGHKS and YYEKEE (reference sequence). This CDR3 is built from 13 residues. The CDR3: CASSLDLSYEQYF. The CDR3 DNA reads TGTGCCAGCAGCTTGGATCTCTCCTACGAGCAGTACTTC.

This chain connects TRBV18 to TRBJ2-7, with 7 bases identical to TRBD1. Trimming cost V 6 bases and J 2 bases; bases outside gene matches: 13. The CDR3 has 16 residues. Germline values: CDR1 KGHSH, CDR2 LQKENI. The DNA for the CDR3 is TGTGCCAGCTCCCGTGGGCTCGCAGGGGGAACCTACGAGCAGTACTTC. Translation gives CASSRGLAGGTYEQYF.

The chain has TRBV6-1 and TRBJ1-1; 8 bases fit TRBD1. CDR1 MNHNS and CDR2 SASEGT come from the germline V gene. The V segment lost 8 bases and the J segment 11 bases; nucleotides outside the gene matches: 16. The CDR3 has 14 amino acids. The CDR3 spells CASSQDRVIIGAFF. The CDR3 DNA sequence: TGTGCCAGCTCACAGGACAGGGTGATCATTGGTGCTTTCTTT.

This chain connects TRBV5-8 to TRBJ2-3; 8 nucleotides agree with TRBD1. The germline V gene encodes CDR1 SGHTS and CDR2 YDEGEE. The CDR3 is made up of 17 amino acids. The ends lost 2 bases at V and 5 bases at J; junction bases unmatched: 13. CDR3 amino acids: CASSFRGYGQGEDTQYF. The CDR3 bases are TGTGCCAGCAGCTTTCGAGGGTACGGACAGGGCGAAGATACGCAGTATTTT.

In nucleotides, the CDR3 is TGTGCCAGTCCCCCCGGCAGGGAAGATTCACCCCTCCACTTT. This gives the protein CASPPGREDSPLHF. The chain employs TRBV21-1 and TRBJ1-6; TRBD1 is the table's D call and was not checked against the DNA. TRBV21-1 is classified as a pseudogene. CDR3 length: 14 residues.